The source of this TCR beta chain is a study of Ad26.COV2.S vaccination and SARS-CoV-2 variants listed by TCRdb under 2021. Regarding the study in general: Vaccine-arm donors were drawn from COV1001, a multicentre, randomized, double-blind, placebo-controlled phase I-IIa trial of Ad26.COV2.S in healthy adults. Trial participants were randomized into five groups of five, in which low-dose or high-dose Ad26.COV2.S was given once or twice, or placebo was given on both occasions. The TCR-sequenced set comprised approximately 30 samples: some 20 Ad26.COV2.S vaccine recipients, 5 placebo recipients and 8 SARS-CoV-2 convalescent individuals. Sequencing of the TCRbeta repertoire served to evaluate the specificity and breadth of SARS-CoV-2-reactive T cell receptors following Ad26.COV2.S vaccination. Ad26.COV2.S was administered intramuscularly at a dose of 5x10^10 or 1x10^11 viral particles, either as one shot or as two shots given 56 days apart. Investigators remained blinded to trial group allocation during experiments and outcome assessment.

TCRbeta CDR3 regions were sequenced with the immunoSEQ Assay. After extraction, genomic DNA underwent amplification by bias-controlled multiplex PCR, followed by high-throughput sequencing. The paper's processing steps were these. Collapsing and filtering of sequences were performed to quantify the absolute abundance of each unique TCRbeta CDR3 region. Usable DNA was measured by amplifying reference genes present in all nucleated cells, and TCRbeta template counts were normalized to that usable DNA to estimate T cell fraction. Repertoire TCRs were annotated as SARS-CoV-2-specific when V gene, CDR3 amino acid sequence and J gene were exactly matched to a known reactive TCR set. The reference SARS-CoV-2 TCR set came from MIRA and was filtered for enrichment in COVID-19-positive ImmuneCODE repertoires, removing public or cross-reactive TCRs. Using the MIRA antigens, annotated TCRs were further analysed by specific ORF or by position within an ORF. Breadth was defined as annotated unique rearrangements over total unique productive rearrangements; depth was the summed frequency of those rearrangements. Two-sided Wilcoxon rank-sum tests were applied when comparing TCR breadth between groups. TCRdb provides this immuneACCESS table in a form limited to in-frame rearrangements. Some clones are lacking; in checked studies, under half of them reflect an unresolved V gene, and why the rest are absent is not known. Clone size and the V and J calls come from that table; the DNA yielded D and trimming. The sample data list 350,000 to 400,000 clones, and around nine tenths of these were observed just once. The ten biggest clones cover 1.5% to 2% of the sample.

Turning to this clone: Its antigen is still unknown. Nothing much larger sits one base from this clone, and base qualities are not available.

Inclusive of the bounding cysteine and phenylalanine, the CDR3 is 14 residues long. Only the CDR3 portion is preserved as DNA: 42 bases, with reading frame beginning at the first base. Cut back by 5 bases and 4 bases, the V and J ends lie 11 bases apart. Via the germline V gene, CDR1 is SGHTA and CDR2 FQGNSA. Points the paper makes about the study in general: The authors noted that total T cell responses may have been underestimated by the TCR breadth and depth analyses. The study lacked the statistical power to compare responses across vaccine doses or regimens. Substantial breadth of spike-specific CD8+ and CD4+ T cell responses was reported after vaccination. Vaccine and placebo recipients had comparable non-spike TCR breadth, which fits with the vaccine containing only spike. Spike-specific TCR breadth was higher in Ad26.COV2.S recipients than in placebo recipients (P = 0.0014).

In the paper's terms, the treatment or condition label means: around 19 received Ad26.COV2.S at low or high dose, single or two shots; about 5 received placebo; per-sample allocation not given. For vaccine and placebo recipients, repertoires were sequenced using samples collected on day 63 after the first injection. In Cohort 1b, about two dozen adults aged 18-55 years were enrolled at a single site in Boston, USA, between 29 July and 7 August 2020. Ad26.COV2.S was a replication-incompetent adenovirus type 26 vector expressing a prefusion-stabilized SARS-CoV-2 spike protein from the original Wuhan strain.

The input for sequencing was peripheral blood, taken in a trial of Ad26.COV2.S vaccine versus placebo. Recombination joined TRBV7-2 with TRBJ1-4; the D segment could be TRBD1, given 6 matching bases. The origin of this receptor is a person aged 18 to 65 who received the Ad26.COV2.S COVID-19 vaccine or a placebo. This receptor carries the CDR3 CASSHRDINEKLFF. In nucleotide form, the sequence is TGTGCCAGCAGCCACCGGGACATTAATGAAAAACTGTTTTTT.